Following are 25 T cell receptor beta chains from one sample sequenced in a study of CXCR3-negative and CXCR3-positive naive CD8 T cells. Study results and limitations: The study found more hydrophobic TRB CDR3s in CXCR3-positive naive cells than in CXCR3-negative naive cells.

These TCRs are of unknown antigen specificity. With UMI labels, 5' RACE was used to prepare the TRB cDNA libraries. TCRdb re-called the 5' RACE reads and gives one entry per CDR3 protein, without DNA. Recorded here are approximately 59,000 distinct CDR3 sequences; the top ten clones represent about 0.71%. The material sequenced was naive CXCR3+ CD8+ T cells from blood. Subset: CD45RO-CCR7+CD27+CD95- naive CD8+ T cells expressing CXCR3 (TNR3+). The receptors originated from a human donor in good health. Some clones in this sample may be carry-over from other donors' samples.

The chain has TRBV6-2 or TRBV6-3 and TRBJ2-1; TCRdb picks TRBD2, but there is no DNA to check that call. Germline V gives CDR1 MNHEY, CDR2 SVGEGT. The CDR3 has 21 amino acids. Here the CDR3 reads CASSYFLTSGGFPDLYNEQFF.

The rearrangement joins TRBV5-1 to TRBJ2-1; TCRdb calls TRBD2, which cannot be checked without DNA. CDR1 is SGHRS and CDR2 is YFSETQ in the germline V gene. The CDR3 runs to 15 residues. CDR3 residues: CASSPSGGGYNEQFF.

The genes are TRBV16 and TRBJ1-5; TCRdb picks TRBD1, but there is no DNA to check that call. Germline CDR1 reads KGHSY; CDR2 reads FQNENV. CDR3 length: 14 residues. CDR3 amino acids: CASRGGAGNQPQHF.

The rearrangement joins TRBV7-7 to TRBJ2-1; the D call of TRBD2 rests on TCRdb alone, since no DNA is present to check it. CDR3 length: 18 residues. Germline values: CDR1 SSHAT, CDR2 FNYEAQ (reference sequence). The CDR3 is CASSFFVLAGTTPDEQFF.

The chain employs TRBV6-5 and TRBJ2-7; TCRdb's D call of TRBD1 is untestable without DNA. The CDR3 is 14 amino acids. Germline assignment: CDR1 MNHEY and CDR2 SVGAGI. The CDR3 region is CASSWTGGESEQYF.

This chain connects TRBV28 to TRBJ1-1; no DNA is available, so the TRBD1 call from TCRdb remains unchecked. Germline CDR1 MDHEN, CDR2 SYDVKM. This CDR3 has 15 amino acids. The CDR3 is CASSTTGFETSEAFF.

This chain links TRBV7-6 with TRBJ1-2. In germline, CDR1 is SGHVS, CDR2 FNYEAQ. CDR3 size: 17 residues. CDR3 sequence reads: CASSSGAHPGLSYGYTF.

The V gene is TRBV29-1, the J gene TRBJ2-1; the TCRdb D gene call, TRBD1, has no DNA to confirm it. The CDR3 is 13 residues long. Germline-derived CDR1 and CDR2 are SQVTM and ANQGSEA. The chain's CDR3 is CSEWTGGYNEQFF.

The chain uses TRBV7-2 and TRBJ1-5. CDR1 is SGHTA and CDR2 is FQGNSA in the germline V gene. This CDR3 is 14 amino acids long. CDR3 in amino acids: CASSSDKFNQPQHF.

This sequence joins TRBV11-3 and TRBJ2-3. The CDR3 totals 14 residues. Germline V gene lookup returns CDR1 SGHNT and CDR2 YENEEA. This chain's CDR3 is CASSLFRMADTQYF.

The gene calls are TRBV7-9 and TRBJ2-3; the D gene TCRdb calls, TRBD1, cannot be checked with no DNA. From germline, CDR1 is SEHNR and CDR2 FQNEAQ (reference sequence). CDR3 length: 16 amino acids. CDR3 protein: CASSQVRGEGTDTQYF.

The rearrangement uses TRBV29-1 and TRBJ2-3; the TCRdb D gene call, TRBD2, has no DNA to confirm it. The CDR3 totals 15 residues. From germline, CDR1 is SQVTM and CDR2 ANQGSEA. Here the CDR3 reads CSVDEGQVHTDTQYF.

V gene TRBV19 combines with J gene TRBJ2-1. CDR1 is LNHDA, CDR2 SQIVND, per germline (reference sequence). The length of the CDR3 is 12 residues. The CDR3 protein is CASSIEAESQFF. The full variable domain, its missing parts supplied by reference TRBV19 and TRBJ2-1, is DGGITQSPKYLFRKEGQNVTLSCEQNLNHDAMYWYRQDPGQGLRLIYYSQIVNDFQKGDIAEGYSVSREKKESFPLTVTSAQKNPTAFYLCASSIEAESQFFGPGTRLTVL.

The genes are TRBV11-1 and TRBJ2-7; TCRdb's D gene call, TRBD1, goes unchecked for lack of DNA. CDR1 and CDR2 (germline): SGHAT, FQDESV (reference sequence). This CDR3 spans 16 amino acids. CDR3: CASSGIPGQGSYEQYF.

The chain couples TRBV10-3 to TRBJ2-1; TCRdb's D call, TRBD2, is unchecked because there is no DNA. Germline loops: CDR1 ENHRY, CDR2 SYGVKD. The CDR3 loop spans 17 amino acids. CDR3 amino acids: CAISESTSGGIYNEQFF.

The chain recombines TRBV7-9 with TRBJ2-1; TCRdb indicates TRBD2, and absent DNA this call remains unverified. Germline V CDR1 and CDR2: SEHNR, FQNEAQ (reference sequence). The CDR3 is 17 amino acids. This chain's CDR3 is CASSLGPLAGTDNEQFF.

The rearrangement uses TRBV7-9 and TRBJ1-6; as DNA is missing, the TRBD1 call by TCRdb cannot be tested. Looked up from germline, CDR1 is SEHNR and CDR2 is FQNEAQ (reference sequence). The CDR3 extends over 16 amino acids. CDR3 residues: CASSSRADSYNSPLHF.

The chain carries TRBV12-3 or TRBV12-4 and TRBJ2-1; TCRdb gives TRBD2 as the D gene, but with no DNA this cannot be confirmed. The CDR3 consists of 18 residues. This chain's CDR3 is CASSLFGAGLAANNEQFF.

The chain is built from TRBV11-3 and TRBJ1-1; TCRdb gives TRBD1 as the D gene, but with no DNA this cannot be confirmed. From germline, CDR1 is SGHNT and CDR2 YENEEA. The CDR3 consists of 12 residues. CDR3 residues: CASSLGGGEAFF.

The chain recombines TRBV10-2 with TRBJ2-7; TCRdb picks TRBD1, but there is no DNA to check that call. Germline loops: CDR1 WSHSY, CDR2 SAAADI. This CDR3 comprises 14 residues. The CDR3 region is CASSSSTGTYEQYF.

The V call is TRBV5-1, the J call TRBJ1-2; TCRdb picks TRBD1, but there is no DNA to check that call. This CDR3 has 14 residues. Germline V gene lookup returns CDR1 SGHRS and CDR2 YFSETQ. CDR3: CASSLDGTDYGYTF.

The rearrangement links TRBV29-1 to TRBJ1-1. The germline V gene encodes CDR1 SQVTM and CDR2 ANQGSEA. The CDR3 runs to 12 residues. This CDR3 is CSTWHSGTEAFF.

The chain employs TRBV21-1 and TRBJ2-1; TCRdb designates TRBD1, a call that cannot be tested without DNA. TRBV21-1 is an annotated pseudogene. CDR3 length equals 15 residues. This CDR3 is CASSKARQGAAEQFF.

This chain uses TRBV20-1 with TRBJ2-1; the TCRdb call, TRBD2, lacks DNA for checking. Germline CDR1 reads DFQATT; CDR2 reads SNEGSKA (reference sequence). This CDR3 spans 17 amino acids. The CDR3 protein is CSASGLAGGPSGHEQFF.

V is TRBV12-3 or TRBV12-4 and J is TRBJ2-7; TCRdb's D call of TRBD2 is untestable without DNA. The CDR3 sequence is 14 residues long. The chain's CDR3 is CASSLKSPVNEQYF.